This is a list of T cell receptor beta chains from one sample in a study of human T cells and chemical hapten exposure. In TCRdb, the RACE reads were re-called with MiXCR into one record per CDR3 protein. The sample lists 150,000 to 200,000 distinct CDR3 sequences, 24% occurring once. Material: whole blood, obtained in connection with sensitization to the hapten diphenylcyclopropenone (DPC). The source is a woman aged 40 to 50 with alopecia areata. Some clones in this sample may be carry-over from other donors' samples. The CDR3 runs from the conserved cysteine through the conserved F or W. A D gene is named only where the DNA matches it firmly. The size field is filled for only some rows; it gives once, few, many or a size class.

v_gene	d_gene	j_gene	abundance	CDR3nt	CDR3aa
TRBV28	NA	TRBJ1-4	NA	TGTGCCATCTCTCAAGGTTCTGGTGAAAAACTGTTTTTT	CAISQGSGEKLFF
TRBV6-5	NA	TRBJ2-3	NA	TGTGCCAGCAGGGGGTCCACAGATACGCAGTATTTT	CASRGSTDTQYF
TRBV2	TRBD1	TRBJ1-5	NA	TGTGCCAGCAGTGACCAGGGGGCGAATCAGCACCAGCATTTT	CASSDQGANQHQHF
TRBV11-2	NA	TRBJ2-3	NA	TGTGCCAGCAGCTTAGACGGTCGGGGACTCGGCACAGATACGCAGTATTTT	CASSLDGRGLGTDTQYF
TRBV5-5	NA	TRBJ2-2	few	TGTGCCAGCAGCCTGGAGGGGTTTCTCGAAACCGGGGAGCTGTTTTTT	CASSLEGFLETGELFF
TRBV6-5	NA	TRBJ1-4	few	TGTGCCAGCAGTCCGGTAGGGGAGAATGAAAAACTGTTTTTT	CASSPVGENEKLFF
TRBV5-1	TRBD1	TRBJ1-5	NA	TGCGCCAGCAGCTTGGTGCCGACAGGGGTCGGGAATCAGCCCCAGCATTTT	CASSLVPTGVGNQPQHF
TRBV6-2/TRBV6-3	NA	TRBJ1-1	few	TGTGCCAGCAGGCCGACAGCGAACACTGAAGCTTTCTTT	CASRPTANTEAFF
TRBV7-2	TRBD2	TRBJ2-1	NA	TGTGCCAGCAGCCCGAGAGCGGGGTATCCTGAGCAGTTCTTC	CASSPRAGYPEQFF
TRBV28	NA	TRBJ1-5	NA	TGTGCCAGCAGTAAGCGGGACGGGGGGGCGCAGCCCCAGCATTTT	CASSKRDGGAQPQHF
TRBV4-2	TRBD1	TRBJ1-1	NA	TGTGCCAGCAGCCAAGGGGTAGGACAGGGGAACACTGAAGCTTTCTTT	CASSQGVGQGNTEAFF
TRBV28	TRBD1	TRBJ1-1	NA	TGTGCCAGCAGTTTACTGGCAGGGGGGGGGAACACTGAAGCTTTCTTT	CASSLLAGGGNTEAFF
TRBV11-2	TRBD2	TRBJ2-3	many	TGTGCCAGCAGCCCAACTAGCGGAAACACAGATACGCAGTATTTT	CASSPTSGNTDTQYF
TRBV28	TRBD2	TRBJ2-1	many	TGTGCCAGCAGCGTAGCGGGAGGGTTACGGAATGAGCAGTTCTTC	CASSVAGGLRNEQFF
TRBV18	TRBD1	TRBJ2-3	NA	TGTGCCAGCTCACCAAGTCCAGGGGGCCGGGATACGCAGTATTTT	CASSPSPGGRDTQYF
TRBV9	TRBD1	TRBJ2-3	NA	TGTGCCAGCAGCGTAGTAGGGGGCGCAGATACGCAGTATTTT	CASSVVGGADTQYF
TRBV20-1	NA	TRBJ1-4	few	TGCAGTGCTAGTCTGGGGGGCCTTGATAATGAAAAACTGTTTTTT	CSASLGGLDNEKLFF
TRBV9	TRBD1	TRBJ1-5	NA	TGTGCCAGCAGCGTCGGGACAGGGGATCAGCCCCAGCATTTT	CASSVGTGDQPQHF
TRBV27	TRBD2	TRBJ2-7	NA	TGTGCCAGCAGTCCTCGATCCGGGGGGTACGAGCAGTACTTC	CASSPRSGGYEQYF
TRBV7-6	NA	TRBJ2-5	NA	TGTGCCAGCAGCTTATATCGCCCTGGGGAGACCCAGTACTTC	CASSLYRPGETQYF
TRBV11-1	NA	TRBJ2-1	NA	TGTGCCAGCAGCTTAGCGGGGACCAACAATGAGCAGTTCTTC	CASSLAGTNNEQFF
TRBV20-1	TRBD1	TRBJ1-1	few	TGCAGTGCGGGGACAGGGGGAGCTGCTTTCTTT	CSAGTGGAAFF
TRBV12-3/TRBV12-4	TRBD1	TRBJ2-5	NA	TGTGCCAGCAGCACTACAGGGGATGAGACCCAGTACTTC	CASSTTGDETQYF
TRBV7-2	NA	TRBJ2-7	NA	TGTGCCAGCAGCTCGCAGACAGCCACCTACGAGCAGTACTTC	CASSSQTATYEQYF
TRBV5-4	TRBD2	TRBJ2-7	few	TGTGCCAGCAGCCCTGGGACTAGCGGGAGCAGGGAGCAGTACTTC	CASSPGTSGSREQYF